The 7 T cell receptor beta chains listed next were all sequenced from one sample in a study of blood T cell repertoires in COVID-19. Libraries were prepared by immunoSEQ multiplex PCR; TCRdb keeps only in-frame clonotypes and omits some of them. Here the sample spans over 100,000 clones, roughly 84% being singletons. Sequenced input: peripheral blood. These receptor sequences come from a woman aged 45-59 years with acute or convalescent COVID-19.

The genes are TRBV11-1 and TRBJ2-2; 7 bases match TRBD1. This CDR3 is built from 15 residues. CDR1 is SGHAT, CDR2 FQDESV, per germline (reference sequence). The V and J ends lost 7 bases and 5 bases, in that order; junction bases with no gene match: 10. The CDR3 spells CASNVDRWGTGELFF. The CDR3 DNA is TGTGCCAGCAACGTGGACAGGTGGGGGACCGGGGAGCTGTTTTTT.

This clone appeared once. The genes are TRBV5-1 and TRBJ2-2, with 7 bases lining up with TRBD1. Germline trimming cut 2 bases from V and 5 bases from J; bases unmatched to any gene: 6. The CDR3 consists of 15 residues. CDR1 SGHRS and CDR2 YFSETQ come from the germline V gene. CDR3 in amino acids: CASSFTGAWTGELFF. CDR3 nucleotides: TGCGCCAGCAGCTTCACAGGGGCGTGGACCGGGGAGCTGTTTTTT.

The genes are TRBV18 and TRBJ2-7; 8 nucleotides agree with TRBD1. Germline CDR1 reads KGHSH; CDR2 reads LQKENI. This CDR3 is built from 17 residues. V was pared by 4 bases and J by 6 bases, with 17 bases of the junction left unmatched. This CDR3 reads CASSLLPLQGAGSEQYF. The CDR3 DNA reads TGTGCCAGCTCACTCCTCCCTCTCCAGGGGGCCGGCTCCGAGCAGTACTTC.

The J gene is TRBJ2-7, the V gene TRBV6-5; TRBD2 is a possible D gene (5 bases). Germline V gene lookup returns CDR1 MNHEY and CDR2 SVGAGI. The V end was cut by 6 bases, the J end by 5 bases, with 17 bases between. There are 14 residues in the CDR3. The CDR3 DNA reads TGTGCCAGCAGCCTAAGCGGACGAGCTGACGAGCAGTACTTC. Protein sequence: CASSLSGRADEQYF.

The gene calls are TRBV2 and TRBJ2-1, with a possible D match to TRBD1 (6 bases). V dropped 8 bases and J dropped 0 bases, with 14 bases sitting between them. Germline assignment: CDR1 SNHLY and CDR2 FYNNEI. This CDR3 has 15 amino acids. The CDR3 DNA reads as TGTGCCAGCGCTTGGGACATGAGCTCCTACAATGAGCAGTTCTTC. Translating it yields CASAWDMSSYNEQFF.

The chain combines TRBV3-1 (or the pseudogene TRBV3-2) with TRBJ2-3, with 8 bases aligning to TRBD1. CDR1 is LGHDT and CDR2 is YNNKEL in the germline V gene (reference sequence). There are 14 residues in the CDR3. Trimming took 2 bases from V and 5 from J; bases not matched to a gene: 3. The CDR3 sequence is CASSQQGAGDTQYF. CDR3 in DNA: TGTGCCAGCAGCCAACAGGGGGCAGGAGATACGCAGTATTTT.

For this clone: Other DNA variants within this sample encode the same CDR3. This chain joins TRBV9 and TRBJ1-4, with a tentative D call TRBD1 (5 bases). Germline V gives CDR1 SGDLS, CDR2 YYNGEE. V lost 0 bases and J lost 5, with 8 bases in between. This CDR3 has 14 amino acids. DNA of the CDR3: TGTGCCAGCAGCGTAGGGCAGGGAAATGAAAAACTGTTTTTT. Its protein product is CASSVGQGNEKLFF.